Listed here are 8 T cell receptor beta chains from one sample, sequenced in a study of technical replicates of blood from a few donors. Only in-frame clones appear in the TCRdb table, and some are missing; sequencing was by immunoSEQ multiplex PCR. Of roughly 64,000 clones detected, 75% to 90% appear once; the ten largest clones hold 5% to 6%. The sequenced material came from PBMCs. These receptors were taken from a human donor in good health. Some clones in this sample may be carry-over from other donors' samples.

This clone was observed once. This chain links TRBV7-9 with TRBJ2-6, with 10 bases that match TRBD2. J was trimmed by 0 bases and V by 10 bases; bases with no gene match: 9. The CDR3 extends over 17 amino acids. Germline CDR1 and CDR2: SEHNR and FQNEAQ (reference sequence). As DNA, the CDR3 is TGTGCCATATCCTCGGGACTAGCGCTCTCTGGGGCCAACGTCCTGACTTTC. Protein product: CAISSGLALSGANVLTF.

This chain connects TRBV9 to TRBJ2-3; TRBD1 matches 7 bases. Germline CDR1 is SGDLS and CDR2 is YYNGEE. The CDR3 covers 13 residues. V dropped 3 bases and J dropped 3; count of bases not matched to a gene: 1. In nucleotides, the CDR3 is TGTGCCAGCAGCGGGACAGGAACAGATACGCAGTATTTT. Translation gives CASSGTGTDTQYF. The full variable domain, its missing parts supplied by reference TRBV9 and TRBJ2-3, is DSGVTQTPKHLITATGQRVTLRCSPRSGDLSVYWYQQSLDQGLQFLIQYYNGEERAKGNILERFSAQQFPDLHSELNLSSLELGDSALYFCASSGTGTDTQYFGPGTRLTVL.

A remark on this clone: A single base separates this from a much larger clone, so it may be a read error. This chain links TRBV7-3 with TRBJ1-6; TRBD1 matches 9 bases. Germline V gives CDR1 SGHTA, CDR2 FQGTGA. The V segment lost 5 bases and the J segment 5 bases; nucleotides outside the gene matches: 4. The CDR3 runs 15 residues. CDR3 coding DNA: TGTGCCAGCAGCGCCGGGACAGGGAATAATTCACCCCTCCACTTT. This sequence encodes CASSAGTGNNSPLHF.

The chain carries TRBV9 and TRBJ2-1, with D maybe TRBD2 (6 bases). CDR1 is SGDLS and CDR2 is YYNGEE in the germline V gene. Deletions cut 2 bases from V and 4 bases from J, with 16 bases between. This CDR3 is 16 amino acids long. The CDR3 coding sequence is TGTGCCAGCAGCGTTAGGGACTCGATATTATACAATGAGCAGTTCTTC. It codes for CASSVRDSILYNEQFF.

This chain links TRBV29-1 with TRBJ2-5; tentatively, D is TRBD1 (5 bases). V was pared by 6 bases and J by 4 bases, with 12 bases between. This CDR3 is built from 12 residues. Germline V gene sequence: CDR1 SQVTM, CDR2 ANQGSEA. As DNA, the CDR3 is TGCAGCGTAGGGTCAGGGTCAGAGACCCAGTACTTC. Its translation is CSVGSGSETQYF.

This clone was recorded a few times. This chain links TRBV6-4 with TRBJ1-5; D is uncertain. Germline CDR1 MRHNA, CDR2 SNTAGT. The CDR3 loop spans 13 amino acids. Deletions cut 3 bases from V and 7 bases from J, with 10 bases between. CDR3 DNA sequence: TGTGCCAGCAGTGAGAGGGTCGGACAGCCCCAGCATTTT. Translated, it gives CASSERVGQPQHF.

The chain links TRBV4-2 to TRBJ2-7, with D possibly matching TRBD2 (6 bases). The germline V and J ends were trimmed by 4 bases and 3 bases, with 13 bases remaining between them. From germline, CDR1 is LGHNA and CDR2 YNFKEQ. The CDR3 sequence is 14 residues long. CDR3 region: CASSPPGLRYEQYF. Here the CDR3 DNA reads TGTGCCAGCAGCCCCCCGGGACTTCGCTACGAGCAGTACTTC.

The rearrangement links TRBV4-2 to TRBJ1-3; D may be TRBD1 (5 bases). The CDR3 length is 18 residues. Germline CDR1 LGHNA, CDR2 YNFKEQ. V gave up 4 bases and J gave up 4 bases, with 23 bases separating them. The CDR3 region has the DNA TGTGCCAGCAGCCTGTCAGGGAGGAATGCCCGGAAGGGAAACACCATATATTTT. Translation gives CASSLSGRNARKGNTIYF.